The rows below give T cell receptor beta chains drawn from one sample of a study of blood T cells in healthy people across ages. TCRdb fed the 5' RACE reads into MiXCR, producing one record per CDR3 protein. The sample has around 780,000 distinct CDR3 sequences, roughly 56% seen once. The sequencing input was blood. All receptors come from a man aged 40-49 years in good health. Both conserved end residues are part of each CDR3. The order of the fields is D gene, V gene, clone size, J gene, CDR3 protein, CDR3 DNA. D genes are given only for firm matches. Some rows have no size entry. The others give once, few or many, or a class for an expanded clone.

-	TRBV20-1	-	TRBJ2-7	CSAGPLTGEGREQYF	TGCAGTGCTGGACCCCTAACGGGAGAAGGGCGCGAGCAGTACTTC
-	TRBV5-1	-	TRBJ2-1	CASNLGLENEQFF	TGCGCCAGCAACTTGGGTTTGGAGAATGAGCAGTTCTTC
-	TRBV12-3/TRBV12-4	-	TRBJ1-5	CASSSQGKDQPQHF	TGTGCCAGCAGTTCCCAGGGGAAAGATCAGCCCCAGCATTTT
TRBD2	TRBV29-1	-	TRBJ2-2	CSVSLAGSTGELFF	TGCAGCGTTTCACTAGCGGGAAGCACCGGGGAGCTGTTTTTT
-	TRBV7-8	once	TRBJ1-1	CASRRGRDTEAFF	TGTGCCAGCAGGAGGGGAAGGGACACTGAAGCTTTCTTT
TRBD2	TRBV28	-	TRBJ2-4	CASTPVGEGNIQYF	TGTGCCAGCACTCCCGTAGGGGAGGGAAACATTCAGTACTTC
-	TRBV6-1	-	TRBJ1-2	CASTIREYGYTF	TGTGCCAGCACCATTAGAGAGTATGGCTACACCTTC
-	TRBV9	-	TRBJ2-3	CASSKAGTDTQYF	TGTGCCAGCAGCAAGGCTGGCACAGATACGCAGTATTTT
TRBD2	TRBV6-6	-	TRBJ2-7	CASSYYGTSSLNEQYF	TGTGCCAGCAGTTACTACGGGACTAGCTCTCTCAATGAGCAGTACTTC
-	TRBV7-9	-	TRBJ2-1	CASSPSETQRNEQFF	TGTGCCAGCAGCCCCTCCGAAACCCAAAGAAATGAGCAGTTCTTC
-	TRBV20-1	few	TRBJ2-5	CSASRRVETQYF	TGCAGTGCTAGTCGAAGGGTCGAGACCCAGTACTTC
TRBD1	TRBV7-2	-	TRBJ1-5	CASSLVSGQGFNQPQHF	TGTGCCAGCAGCTTAGTAAGCGGACAGGGGTTTAATCAGCCCCAGCATTTT
TRBD2	TRBV7-8	-	TRBJ2-3	CASSLEGYLLAGSTDTQYF	TGTGCCAGCAGCTTAGAGGGCTACCTACTAGCGGGGAGCACAGATACGCAGTATTTT
TRBD1	TRBV6-2/TRBV6-3	-	TRBJ2-7	CASSTWRQGPYEQYF	TGTGCCAGCAGTACCTGGAGACAGGGCCCCTACGAGCAGTACTTC
-	TRBV10-3	few	TRBJ1-5	CAISESGGQSNQPQHF	TGTGCCATCAGTGAGTCTGGGGGGCAGAGCAATCAGCCCCAGCATTTT
-	TRBV4-3	-	TRBJ2-2	CASSQDPVNTGELFF	TGCGCCAGCAGCCAAGATCCGGTAAACACCGGGGAGCTGTTTTTT
-	TRBV20-1	-	TRBJ1-5	CSAKTDDQPQHF	TGCAGTGCTAAGACAGACGATCAGCCCCAGCATTTT
TRBD1	TRBV29-1	-	TRBJ1-2	CSVAQGGYGYTF	TGCAGCGTCGCGCAGGGGGGCTATGGCTACACCTTC
-	TRBV5-1	-	TRBJ2-5	CASSLVAGLGQETQYF	TGCGCCAGCAGCTTGGTTGCAGGGTTGGGACAAGAGACCCAGTACTTC
-	TRBV14	-	TRBJ2-3	CASSQGERQTQYF	TGTGCCAGCAGCCAAGGGGAACGACAGACGCAGTATTTT
TRBD2	TRBV20-1	-	TRBJ2-3	CSARDLSSGEVADTQYF	TGCAGTGCTAGAGACCTCTCTAGCGGGGAAGTCGCAGATACGCAGTATTTT
TRBD2	TRBV10-3	-	TRBJ2-5	CATSGGETQYF	TGTGCCACATCGGGAGGGGAGACCCAGTACTTC
-	TRBV10-3	-	TRBJ1-1	CAISELPGAESFF	TGTGCCATCAGTGAGCTCCCCGGAGCAGAAAGTTTCTTT
-	TRBV7-3	-	TRBJ1-1	CASTPLLLANTEAFF	TGTGCCAGCACGCCTTTACTACTTGCGAACACTGAAGCTTTCTTT
-	TRBV5-1	few	TRBJ1-4	CASSLQGPTNEKLFF	TGCGCCAGCAGCTTGCAGGGACCAACTAATGAAAAACTGTTTTTT
-	TRBV12-3/TRBV12-4	-	TRBJ2-7	CASSLSSWYEQYF	TGTGCCAGCAGTTTATCTTCGTGGTACGAGCAGTACTTC
TRBD2	TRBV5-1	-	TRBJ2-3	CASNLVTSVPTDTQYF	TGCGCCAGCAACTTGGTGACTAGCGTGCCCACAGATACGCAGTATTTT
-	TRBV24-1	-	TRBJ2-1	CATRERGGYNEQFF	TGTGCCACCAGGGAAAGGGGGGGGTACAATGAGCAGTTCTTC
-	TRBV14	-	TRBJ2-7	CASSQVRSVYEQYF	TGTGCCAGCAGCCAAGTAAGGTCAGTCTACGAGCAGTACTTC
TRBD1	TRBV7-2	-	TRBJ2-3	CASSSYTGGTDTQYF	TGTGCCAGCAGCTCGTACACAGGGGGCACAGATACGCAGTATTTT
TRBD2	TRBV4-2	-	TRBJ2-3	CASSQTGTSGYTDTQYF	TGTGCCAGCAGCCAAACCGGGACTAGCGGATACACAGATACGCAGTATTTT
-	TRBV12-3/TRBV12-4	few	TRBJ1-1	CASVGRGEAFF	TGTGCCAGCGTAGGGAGGGGCGAAGCTTTCTTT